This T cell receptor (beta chain) is drawn from a study of T-cell memory formation after mild COVID-19. Whole-study context: Largely donor-specific TCR clusters were found.

MiXCR, run by TCRdb on the 5' RACE reads, gives a single entry per CDR3 protein. The sample carries about 420,000 distinct CDR3 sequences, about 25% recorded once. Deletions cut 3 bases from V and 5 bases from J, with 16 bases between. This CDR3 has 15 residues. Study-wide results and limits: Cross-reactive memory seemingly joined, as some responding clones were found in pre-infection memory.

This clonotype appeared a few times. What it binds is not known. The receptor was derived from an adult woman who had mild COVID-19 (a few samples of this study predate the infection). Cell type and time point are not known. The sequencing input was PBMCs or a T cell subset sorted from them (not recorded which). This chain uses TRBV12-3 or TRBV12-4 with TRBJ2-5; maybe TRBD1 (5 bases). CDR3 region: CASSFDSFGEETQYF. The CDR3 nucleotides read TGTGCCAGCAGTTTCGACAGTTTTGGTGAGGAGACCCAGTACTTC.